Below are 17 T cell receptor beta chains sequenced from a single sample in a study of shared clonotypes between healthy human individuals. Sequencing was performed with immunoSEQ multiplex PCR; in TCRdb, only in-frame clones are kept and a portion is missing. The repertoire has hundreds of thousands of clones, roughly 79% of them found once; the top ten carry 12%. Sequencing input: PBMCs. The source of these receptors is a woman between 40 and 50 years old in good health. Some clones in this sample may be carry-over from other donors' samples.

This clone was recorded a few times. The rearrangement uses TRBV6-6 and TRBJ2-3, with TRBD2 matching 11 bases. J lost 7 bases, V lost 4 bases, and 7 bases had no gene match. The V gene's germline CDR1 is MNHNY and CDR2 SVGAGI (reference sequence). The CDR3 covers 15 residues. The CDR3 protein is CASSFSGRGRYTQYF. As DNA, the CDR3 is TGTGCCAGCAGTTTTAGCGGGAGGGGCAGATATACGCAGTATTTT.

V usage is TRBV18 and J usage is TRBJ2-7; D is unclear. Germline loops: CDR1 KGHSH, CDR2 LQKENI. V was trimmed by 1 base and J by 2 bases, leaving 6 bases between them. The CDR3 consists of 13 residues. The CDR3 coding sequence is TGTGCCAGCTCACCACGGGGTCCCTACGAGCAGTACTTC. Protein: CASSPRGPYEQYF.

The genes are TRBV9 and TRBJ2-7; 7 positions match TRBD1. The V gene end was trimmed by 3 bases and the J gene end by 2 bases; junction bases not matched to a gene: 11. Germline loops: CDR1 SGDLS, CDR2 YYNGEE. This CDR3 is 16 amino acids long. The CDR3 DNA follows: TGTGCCAGCAGCGGACGAACAGGGGACCTCACCTACGAGCAGTACTTC. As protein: CASSGRTGDLTYEQYF.

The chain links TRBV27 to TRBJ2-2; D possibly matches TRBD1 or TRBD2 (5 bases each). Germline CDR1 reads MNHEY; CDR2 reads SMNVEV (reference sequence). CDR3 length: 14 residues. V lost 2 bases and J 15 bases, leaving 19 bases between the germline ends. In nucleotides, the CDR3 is TGTGCCAGCAGTTTACTGGGGCCCCTCCGGAGGTTGTTTTTT. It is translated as CASSLLGPLRRLFF.

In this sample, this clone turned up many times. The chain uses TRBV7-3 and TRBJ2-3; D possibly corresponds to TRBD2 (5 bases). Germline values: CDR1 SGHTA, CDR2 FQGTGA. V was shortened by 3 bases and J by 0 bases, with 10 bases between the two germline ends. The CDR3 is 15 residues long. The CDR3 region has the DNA TGTGCCAGCAGCTTCGCGGGCGGGAGCACAGATACGCAGTATTTT. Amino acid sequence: CASSFAGGSTDTQYF.

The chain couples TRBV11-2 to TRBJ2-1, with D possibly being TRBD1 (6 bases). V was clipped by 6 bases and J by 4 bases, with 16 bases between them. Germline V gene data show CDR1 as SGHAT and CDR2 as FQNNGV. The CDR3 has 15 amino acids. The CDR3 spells CASSSGRGAYNEQFF. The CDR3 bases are TGTGCCAGCAGTTCGGGCAGGGGCGCTTACAATGAGCAGTTCTTC.

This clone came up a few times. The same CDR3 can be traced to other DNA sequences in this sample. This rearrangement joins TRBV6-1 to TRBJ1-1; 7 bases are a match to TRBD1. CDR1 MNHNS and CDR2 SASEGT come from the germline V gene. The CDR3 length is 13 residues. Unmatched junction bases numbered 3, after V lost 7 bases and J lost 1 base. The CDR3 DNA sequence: TGTGCCAGCACTAGACAGGGGAACACTGAAGCTTTCTTT. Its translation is CASTRQGNTEAFF.

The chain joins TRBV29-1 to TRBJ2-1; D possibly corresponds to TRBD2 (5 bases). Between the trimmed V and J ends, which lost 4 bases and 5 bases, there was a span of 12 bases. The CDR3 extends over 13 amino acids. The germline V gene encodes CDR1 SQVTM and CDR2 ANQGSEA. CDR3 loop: CSVGWGVNNEQFF. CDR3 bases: TGCAGCGTTGGGTGGGGAGTGAACAATGAGCAGTTCTTC.

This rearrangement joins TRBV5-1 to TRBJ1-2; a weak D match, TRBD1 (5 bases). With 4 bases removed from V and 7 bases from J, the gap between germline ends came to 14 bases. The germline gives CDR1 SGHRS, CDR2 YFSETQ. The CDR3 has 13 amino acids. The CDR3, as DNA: TGCGCCAGCAGCACGGAGGGGATCCTTGGCTACACCTTC. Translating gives CASSTEGILGYTF.

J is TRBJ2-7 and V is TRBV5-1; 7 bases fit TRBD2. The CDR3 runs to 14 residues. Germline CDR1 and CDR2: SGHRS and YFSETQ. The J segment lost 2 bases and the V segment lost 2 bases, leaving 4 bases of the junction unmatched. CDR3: CASSFREGPYEQYF. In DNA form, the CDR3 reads TGCGCCAGCAGCTTTAGGGAGGGGCCCTACGAGCAGTACTTC. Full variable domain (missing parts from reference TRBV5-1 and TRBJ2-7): KAGVTQTPRYLIKTRGQQVTLSCSPISGHRSVSWYQQTPGQGLQFLFEYFSETQRNKGNFPGRFSGRQFSNSRSEMNVSTLELGDSALYLCASSFREGPYEQYFGPGTRLTVT.

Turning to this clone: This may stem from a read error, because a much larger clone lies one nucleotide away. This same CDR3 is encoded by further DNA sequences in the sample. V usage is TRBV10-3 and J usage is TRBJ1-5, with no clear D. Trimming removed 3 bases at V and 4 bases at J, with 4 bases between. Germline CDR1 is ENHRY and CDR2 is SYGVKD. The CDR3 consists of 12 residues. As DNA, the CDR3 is TGTGCCATCAGTGATAGGAATCAGCCCCAGCATTTT. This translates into CAISDRNQPQHF.

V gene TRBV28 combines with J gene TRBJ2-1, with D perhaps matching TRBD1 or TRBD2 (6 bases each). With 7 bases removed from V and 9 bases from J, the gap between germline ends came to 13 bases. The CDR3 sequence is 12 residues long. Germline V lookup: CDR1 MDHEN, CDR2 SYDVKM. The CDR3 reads CASIKGEVEQFF. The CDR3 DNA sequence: TGTGCCAGCATCAAGGGGGAGGTTGAGCAGTTCTTC.

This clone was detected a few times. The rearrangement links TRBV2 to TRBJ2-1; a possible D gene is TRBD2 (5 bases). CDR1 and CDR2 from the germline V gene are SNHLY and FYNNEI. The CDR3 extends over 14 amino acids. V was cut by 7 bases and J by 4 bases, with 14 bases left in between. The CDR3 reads CASKVGARYNEQFF. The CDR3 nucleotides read TGTGCCAGCAAGGTGGGAGCGAGATACAATGAGCAGTTCTTC.

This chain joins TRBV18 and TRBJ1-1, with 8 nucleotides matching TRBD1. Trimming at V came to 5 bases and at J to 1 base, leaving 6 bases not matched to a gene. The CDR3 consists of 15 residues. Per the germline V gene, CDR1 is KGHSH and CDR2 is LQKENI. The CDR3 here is CASSAWTGRNTEAFF. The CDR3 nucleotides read TGTGCCAGCTCAGCTTGGACAGGGCGGAACACTGAAGCTTTCTTT.

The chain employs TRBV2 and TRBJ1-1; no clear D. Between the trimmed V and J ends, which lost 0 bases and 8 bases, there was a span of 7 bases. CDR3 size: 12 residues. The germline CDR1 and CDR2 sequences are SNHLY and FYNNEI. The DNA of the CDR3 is TGTGCCAGCAGTGAAGCGGAGCCAGAAGCTTTCTTT. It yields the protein CASSEAEPEAFF.

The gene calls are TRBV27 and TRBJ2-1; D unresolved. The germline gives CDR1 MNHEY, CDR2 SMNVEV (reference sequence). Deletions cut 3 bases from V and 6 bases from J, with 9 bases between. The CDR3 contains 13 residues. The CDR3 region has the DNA TGTGCCAGCAGTTTTATAGATTTCAATGAGCAGTTCTTC. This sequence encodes CASSFIDFNEQFF.

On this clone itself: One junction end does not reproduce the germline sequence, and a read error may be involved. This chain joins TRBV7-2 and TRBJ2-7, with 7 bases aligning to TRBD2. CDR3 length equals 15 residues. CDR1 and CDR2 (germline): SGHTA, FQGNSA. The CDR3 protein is CASRLVGGSPHEQYF. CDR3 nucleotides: TGTGCCAGCAGATTAGTGGGCGGGAGCCCCCACGAGCAGTACTTC.